The entry that follows covers one T cell receptor beta chain sequence. Its antigen is undetermined. The sample originates from a study of regulatory and conventional T cells in RAG deficiency. Study-level results: RAG-deficient patients showed markedly lower Shannon entropy and higher Simpson indices than control T-cell subsets. Patient subsets had shorter CDR3s; Omenn Treg-Tconv overlap exceeded 90%. Sorted Omenn CD25-high CD127-low cells may not be bona fide Tregs.

Libraries were prepared by immunoSEQ multiplex PCR; TCRdb keeps only in-frame clonotypes and omits some of them. This sample has fewer than 35,000 clones, with 80% to 90% found just once. Trimming took 0 bases from V and 8 from J, leaving 5 bases between them. CDR1 is ENHRY, CDR2 SYGVKD, per germline. This CDR3 is built from 12 residues. These records were also assigned to another study, of regulatory T cells. That work adds: Primers: 52 TRBV forward and 13 TRBJ reverse. In patients, unique TRB V-J pairs were restricted and V/J usage skewed, especially in Tregs.

This chain connects TRBV10-3 to TRBJ1-5; D not certain. The receptor's source is a human donor in good health. Sequenced material: CD8+ T cells sorted from blood. CDR3 nucleotides: TGTGCCATCAGTGAGTCTGGAAAGCCCCAGCATTTT. Encoded protein: CAISESGKPQHF.